This is a list of T cell receptor beta chains from one sample in a study of vaccination and CD4 T cells after COVID-19. TCRdb re-analysed the PCR reads in MiXCR, keeping a single row per CDR3 protein. The sample carries tens of thousands of distinct CDR3 sequences, around 66% recorded once. No antigen has been identified for these receptors. The input for sequencing was CD4+ T cells from blood, cultured in vitro, taken after SARS-CoV-2 vaccination. Every receptor here comes from a human donor who received a COVID-19 vaccine. The CDR3 runs from the conserved cysteine through the conserved F or W. A D gene is named only where the DNA matches it firmly. Size is stated for part of the rows, as once, few or many counts, or as a class when the clone is expanded.

>TRBV15|-|-|TRBJ1-2
CATSREDRYGYTF
TGTGCCACCAGCAGAGAGGACAGATATGGCTACACCTTC
>TRBV29-1|-|-|TRBJ2-3
CSVETAGLSDTQYF
TGCAGCGTTGAAACAGCAGGTTTGTCAGATACGCAGTATTTT
>TRBV27|-|-|TRBJ1-3
CASSLSPGNTIYF
TGTGCCAGCAGTTTATCACCCGGAAACACCATATATTTT
>TRBV2|-|TRBD1|TRBJ2-2
CAIQRDREAGELFF
TGTGCCATCCAACGGGACAGGGAGGCCGGGGAGCTGTTTTTT
>TRBV7-2|-|TRBD1|TRBJ1-2
CASSFLRQGRYGYTF
TGTGCCAGCAGCTTCCTGAGACAGGGGCGCTATGGCTACACCTTC
>TRBV7-8|-|-|TRBJ2-5
CASSLAGGVRETQYF
TGTGCCAGCAGCTTAGCCGGAGGGGTTCGGGAGACCCAGTACTTC
>TRBV7-9|once|-|TRBJ2-5
CASSLGTRGGETQYF
TGTGCCAGCAGCCTAGGGACGAGGGGGGGAGAGACCCAGTACTTC
>TRBV5-1|-|-|TRBJ1-4
CASSPPSATNEKLFF
TGCGCCAGCAGCCCGCCCAGTGCAACTAATGAAAAACTGTTTTTT
>TRBV2|-|TRBD1|TRBJ1-2
CASSSGTGLRGYTF
TGTGCCAGCAGCTCCGGGACAGGGCTTAGGGGCTACACCTTC
>TRBV20-1|-|TRBD1|TRBJ1-6
CSASRGSSYNSPLHF
TGCAGTGCGAGCAGGGGGAGCTCCTATAATTCACCCCTCCACTTT
>TRBV9|-|-|TRBJ2-7
CASSVGGEGLEQYF
TGTGCCAGCAGCGTAGGGGGAGAGGGCTTGGAGCAGTACTTC
>TRBV25-1|-|-|TRBJ2-7
CASSEYGGGRYEQYF
TGTGCCAGCAGTGAATATGGAGGGGGACGGTACGAGCAGTACTTC
>TRBV20-1|few|TRBD2|TRBJ2-1
CSARARGGGTNEQFF
TGCAGTGCTAGAGCCCGCGGGGGGGGGACCAATGAGCAGTTCTTC
>TRBV20-1|once|TRBD1|TRBJ2-2
CSATRTGNTGELFF
TGCAGTGCTACACGGACAGGGAACACCGGGGAGCTGTTTTTT
>TRBV24-1|-|-|TRBJ2-2
CATSRTWNTGELFF
TGTGCCACCAGTAGGACATGGAACACCGGGGAGCTGTTTTTT
>TRBV14|-|-|TRBJ2-7
CASSRGNSGISEQYF
TGTGCCAGCAGCCGAGGGAATAGTGGGATTTCCGAGCAGTACTTC
>TRBV2|-|-|TRBJ1-1
CASSAGSYMNTEAFF
TGTGCCAGCAGTGCGGGCAGTTACATGAACACTGAAGCTTTCTTT
>TRBV6-1|-|-|TRBJ2-3
CASSRDPSTDTQYF
TGTGCCAGCAGTCGGGACCCCAGCACAGATACGCAGTATTTT
>TRBV7-2|once|-|TRBJ2-3
CASSLGGLGDTQYF
TGTGCCAGCAGCTTAGGGGGACTTGGAGATACGCAGTATTTT
>TRBV20-1|-|TRBD2|TRBJ2-7
CSVQGGYEQYF
TGCAGTGTTCAGGGAGGGTACGAGCAGTACTTC
>TRBV6-1|few|-|TRBJ2-2
CASSTRGSGELFF
TGTGCCAGCAGTACCCGGGGTTCCGGGGAGCTGTTTTTT
>TRBV20-1|-|TRBD2|TRBJ2-5
CSARDPSGQETQYF
TGCAGTGCTAGAGACCCTAGCGGGCAAGAGACCCAGTACTTC
>TRBV24-1|-|TRBD1|TRBJ1-1
CATSDGTGGEKAFF
TGTGCCACCAGTGATGGGACAGGGGGCGAAAAAGCGTTCTTT
>TRBV7-9|-|-|TRBJ2-5
CASSPRAGQETQYF
TGTGCCAGCAGCCCCCGGGCGGGTCAAGAGACCCAGTACTTC
>TRBV29-1|-|-|TRBJ2-2
CSVSQGAGELFF
TGCAGCGTTTCACAGGGTGCCGGGGAGCTGTTTTTT
>TRBV20-1|few|TRBD1|TRBJ1-1
CSASGDRVTNTEAFF
TGCAGTGCTAGTGGGGACAGGGTAACTAACACTGAAGCTTTCTTT
>TRBV19|few|-|TRBJ2-5
CASSIRASGGGQETQYF
TGTGCCAGTAGTATAAGGGCTTCGGGTGGGGGGCAAGAGACCCAGTACTTC
>TRBV7-2|-|-|TRBJ2-1
CASSFEGASYNEQFF
TGTGCCAGCAGCTTTGAGGGCGCATCCTACAATGAGCAGTTCTTC
>TRBV6-1|-|-|TRBJ1-6
CATKELSGTENSPLHF
TGTGCCACCAAGGAACTCTCCGGGACGGAGAATTCACCCCTCCACTTT
>TRBV6-5|few|-|TRBJ1-6
CASSYGGRSSYNSPLHF
TGTGCCAGCAGTTACGGCGGGAGGAGCTCCTATAATTCACCCCTCCACTTT
>TRBV6-2/TRBV6-3|-|-|TRBJ2-1
CASRWDTNYNEQFF
TGTGCCAGCAGGTGGGACACAAACTACAATGAGCAGTTCTTC
>TRBV12-3/TRBV12-4|once|-|TRBJ1-6
CASSLGATNSPLHF
TGTGCCAGCAGTTTGGGGGCGACAAATTCACCCCTCCACTTT
>TRBV2|-|-|TRBJ1-5
CASSDGSNQPQHF
TGTGCCAGCAGTGATGGCAGCAATCAGCCCCAGCATTTT
>TRBV6-2/TRBV6-3|-|-|TRBJ1-5
CASSYRAGSRSNQPQHF
TGTGCCAGCAGTTACCGCGCGGGGAGTCGGAGCAATCAGCCCCAGCATTTT
>TRBV7-9|-|TRBD1|TRBJ1-5
CASSLGATGTGSNQPQHF
TGTGCCAGCAGCTTAGGTGCAACCGGGACAGGTAGCAATCAGCCCCAGCATTTT
>TRBV6-1|-|TRBD2|TRBJ2-5
CASTALGLAGRYQETQYF
TGTGCCAGCACTGCCTTGGGACTAGCGGGGAGGTACCAAGAGACCCAGTACTTC
>TRBV19|-|TRBD2|TRBJ2-7
CASSETSGGLLEMQYF
TGTGCCAGTAGTGAGACTAGCGGGGGCCTTCTTGAGATGCAGTACTTC
>TRBV7-9|-|TRBD2|TRBJ2-7
CALAQATSGGADEQYF
TGTGCCCTCGCCCAGGCCACTAGCGGGGGGGCGGACGAGCAGTACTTC
>TRBV6-5|-|-|TRBJ2-7
CASSYSGPGHPYEQYF
TGTGCCAGCAGTTACTCGGGGCCGGGACACCCCTACGAGCAGTACTTC
>TRBV20-1|-|TRBD1|TRBJ2-7
CSAEGDRGGYEQYF
TGCAGTGCTGAGGGCGACAGGGGCGGGTACGAGCAGTACTTC